The 27 T cell receptor beta chains in this list originate from one sample, sequenced in a study of shared clonotypes between healthy human individuals. Using immunoSEQ multiplex PCR, the repertoire was profiled, and TCRdb retains in-frame clones only, with some absent. The data hold 730,000 or so clones, with 60% to 80% observed a single time. Sequenced material: memory CD4+ T cells sorted from blood. Subset meaning: CD45RA-negative fraction. These TCRs come from a woman in her twenties or thirties in good health.

This clone was counted between two and nine times. The chain couples TRBV9 to TRBJ1-4; D is ambiguous. The V gene lost 3 bases and the J gene lost 8 bases, with 14 bases spanning the gap. This CDR3 comprises 14 residues. Germline-derived CDR1 and CDR2 are SGDLS and YYNGEE. This CDR3 is CASSEGLPGEKLFF. For the CDR3, the DNA is TGTGCCAGCAGCGAGGGTCTCCCCGGGGAAAAACTGTTTTTT.

The chain has TRBV28 and TRBJ1-5, with D possibly matching TRBD1 (5 bases). V lost 3 bases and J 11 bases, leaving 17 bases between the germline ends. The germline V gene has CDR1 MDHEN and CDR2 SYDVKM. The length of the CDR3 is 14 residues. In nucleotides, the CDR3 is TGTGCCAGCAGTTTCCCGCCAGGGACGGGAACCCAGCATTTT. Translated: CASSFPPGTGTQHF.

This rearrangement joins TRBV7-9 to TRBJ2-7; D assignment may be TRBD1 or TRBD2 (5 bases each). Between the trimmed V and J ends, which lost 5 bases and 2 bases, there was a span of 7 bases. The CDR3 totals 12 residues. In germline, CDR1 is SEHNR, CDR2 FQNEAQ (reference sequence). For the CDR3, the DNA is TGTGCCAGCAGCCGGGACCCCTACGAGCAGTACTTC. This gives the protein CASSRDPYEQYF.

The chain carries TRBV19 and TRBJ2-1; TRBD2 might be the D (6 bases). The length of the CDR3 is 15 residues. The germline V gene encodes CDR1 LNHDA and CDR2 SQIVND (reference sequence). V was cut by 8 bases and J by 0 bases, with 14 bases left in between. The CDR3 sequence: CASVGLASSYNEQFF. For the CDR3, the DNA is TGTGCCAGTGTGGGACTCGCGAGCTCCTACAATGAGCAGTTCTTC.

The chain uses TRBV30 and TRBJ2-7, with D possibly matching TRBD2 (5 bases). The germline CDR1 and CDR2 sequences are GTSNPN and SVGIG (reference sequence). This CDR3 spans 16 amino acids. V lost 2 bases and J 3 bases, leaving 20 bases between the germline ends. CDR3 coding DNA: TGTGCCTGGAGTTTCCCCCGGAGGTACGACTACTACGAGCAGTACTTC. As protein: CAWSFPRRYDYYEQYF.

The CDR3 coding sequence is TGTGCCAGCAGTCCTCTAGCGGGGGGGTTGGGTACGCAGTATTTT. This encodes CASSPLAGGLGTQYF. The chain recombines TRBV28 with TRBJ2-3, with TRBD2 matching over 12 bases. Unmatched junction bases numbered 8, after V lost 5 bases and J lost 8 bases. Germline V gene lookup returns CDR1 MDHEN and CDR2 SYDVKM. CDR3 length equals 15 residues.

This chain connects TRBV5-6 to TRBJ2-3; 10 bases map to TRBD2. V shed 1 base and J 0 bases; nucleotides not matched to a gene: 5. Germline CDR1 and CDR2: SGHDT and YYEEEE. The CDR3 covers 17 residues. This CDR3 reads CASSLMTSGSSTDTQYF. CDR3 nucleotides: TGTGCCAGCAGCTTGATGACTAGCGGGTCTAGCACAGATACGCAGTATTTT.

The V call is TRBV30, the J call TRBJ1-1; tentative D call: TRBD1 (5 bases). The length of the CDR3 is 12 residues. The V and J ends lost 3 bases and 7 bases respectively, with 12 bases between them. The germline gives CDR1 GTSNPN, CDR2 SVGIG (reference sequence). The CDR3, as DNA: TGTGCCTGGAGAGCTCAGGGTATTGAAGCTTTCTTT. Protein sequence: CAWRAQGIEAFF.

The chain employs TRBV29-1 and TRBJ2-4; D is tentatively TRBD1 or TRBD2 (5 bases each). The CDR3 sequence is 14 residues long. Trimming took off 6 bases at V and 0 bases at J, with 12 bases between the two ends. The germline V gene has CDR1 SQVTM and CDR2 ANQGSEA. This CDR3 is CSVAPGTAKNIQYF. In DNA form, the CDR3 reads TGCAGCGTAGCTCCCGGGACAGCCAAAAACATTCAGTACTTC.

The chain couples TRBV11-3 to TRBJ2-3, with D possibly called TRBD1 or TRBD2 (5 bases each). From germline, CDR1 is SGHNT and CDR2 YENEEA. Trimming left V 0 bases short and J 1 base short, with 14 bases between. The CDR3 has 17 residues. CDR3 region: CASSLDRWQGGTDTQYF. The CDR3 DNA reads as TGTGCCAGCAGCTTAGACCGGTGGCAGGGAGGCACAGATACGCAGTATTTT.

This clone was seen a handful of times. The chain couples TRBV18 to TRBJ1-5; D remains ambiguous. V was pared by 6 bases and J by 0 bases, with 12 bases between. Germline CDR1 KGHSH, CDR2 LQKENI. This CDR3 has 15 amino acids. The CDR3 DNA follows: TGTGCCAGCTCGGCGGGGAGGAATAGCAATCAGCCCCAGCATTTT. As protein: CASSAGRNSNQPQHF.

CDR3 in amino acids: CASSFTGSGNTIYF. The CDR3 DNA follows: TGTGCCAGTAGTTTTACGGGGTCCGGAAACACCATATATTTT. This chain joins TRBV19 and TRBJ1-3; D is undetermined. Germline V CDR1 and CDR2: LNHDA, SQIVND (reference sequence). CDR3 size: 14 residues. V dropped 5 bases and J dropped 4 bases, with 12 bases sitting between them.

This sequence joins TRBV27 and TRBJ1-1, with 8 positions matching TRBD1. The CDR3 is made up of 13 amino acids. The V segment lost 5 bases and the J segment 2 bases; nucleotides outside the gene matches: 1. Looked up from germline, CDR1 is MNHEY and CDR2 is SMNVEV (reference sequence). The CDR3 is CASSGQGNTEAFF. The CDR3 DNA follows: TGTGCCAGCAGTGGACAGGGAAACACTGAAGCTTTCTTT.

This chain joins TRBV18 and TRBJ2-3; 10 positions match TRBD1. V shed 3 bases, J shed 7 bases, and the junction held 13 bases outside the gene matches. CDR3 size: 17 residues. CDR1 and CDR2 from the germline V gene are KGHSH and LQKENI. This chain's CDR3 is CASSPTVGTGELNTQYF. The DNA of the CDR3 is TGTGCCAGCTCACCGACGGTGGGGACAGGGGAACTAAATACGCAGTATTTT.

The chain is built from TRBV4-2 and TRBJ2-7; 7 bases map to TRBD2. CDR1 LGHNA and CDR2 YNFKEQ come from the germline V gene. CDR3 size: 15 residues. V shed 4 bases, J shed 4 bases, and the junction held 10 bases outside the gene matches. Here the CDR3 DNA reads TGTGCCAGCAGCCCTGCAGGCGGGAGTCATTACGAGCAGTACTTC. It yields the protein CASSPAGGSHYEQYF.

The CDR3: CASGGGREYNEQFF. The DNA for the CDR3 is TGCGCCAGCGGGGGGGGGAGAGAGTACAATGAGCAGTTCTTC. The genes are TRBV10-2 and TRBJ2-1; 7 nucleotides match TRBD2. Germline CDR1 is WSHSY and CDR2 is SAAADI. The CDR3 runs 14 residues. The V segment lost 8 bases and the J segment 4 bases; nucleotides outside the gene matches: 8.

The chain employs TRBV13 and TRBJ2-7, with a tentative D call TRBD2 (6 bases). The V gene lost 1 base and the J gene lost 1 base, with 11 bases spanning the gap. CDR1 and CDR2 (germline): PRHDT, FYEKMQ (reference sequence). This CDR3 has 15 amino acids. DNA of the CDR3: TGTGCCAGCAGCTTAGATGTAGCGGATTCCTACGAGCAGTACTTC. Translation gives CASSLDVADSYEQYF.

The V gene is TRBV19, the J gene TRBJ2-3, with TRBD2 matching over 11 bases. Germline CDR1 and CDR2: LNHDA and SQIVND (reference sequence). The CDR3 loop spans 20 amino acids. V was pared by 4 bases and J by 2 bases, with 17 bases of the junction left unmatched. The CDR3 DNA reads TGTGCCAGTAGTACGTATGATTGGCTAGCGGGAGGTGATGACACAGATACGCAGTATTTT. Its protein is CASSTYDWLAGGDDTDTQYF.

The chain has TRBV27 and TRBJ2-7; D not resolved. V was trimmed by 7 bases and J by 1 base, leaving 17 bases between them. Germline CDR1 MNHEY, CDR2 SMNVEV (reference sequence). There are 15 residues in the CDR3. This CDR3 reads CASTPRIGFSYEQYF. For the CDR3, the DNA is TGTGCCAGCACCCCGCGGATCGGATTTTCCTACGAGCAGTACTTC.

The J gene is TRBJ2-7, the V gene TRBV6-6, with 7 bases lining up with TRBD1. The V and J ends lost 2 bases and 1 base, in that order; junction bases with no gene match: 5. Germline CDR1 is MNHNY and CDR2 is SVGAGI (reference sequence). The CDR3 extends over 15 amino acids. Here the CDR3 DNA reads TGTGCCAGCAGTTACACCGGGACAGATTCCTACGAGCAGTACTTC. This translates into CASSYTGTDSYEQYF.

The chain carries TRBV28 and TRBJ2-7, with TRBD1 matching 12 bases. This CDR3 is built from 16 residues. Germline V gene data show CDR1 as MDHEN and CDR2 as SYDVKM. Trimming removed 6 bases from V and 4 bases from J; junction bases left unmatched: 10. The CDR3 spells CASSAGTGGESYEQYF. In DNA form, the CDR3 reads TGTGCCAGCAGCGCTGGGACAGGGGGCGAGTCGTACGAGCAGTACTTC.

This clone appeared a few times. This chain links TRBV18 with TRBJ2-3, with D maybe TRBD2 (6 bases). The germline V gene has CDR1 KGHSH and CDR2 LQKENI. This CDR3 spans 15 amino acids. Trimming cost V 4 bases and J 6 bases, with 17 bases left between them. CDR3 sequence (DNA): TGTGCCAGCTCACACCGGGACTCCCACGGGGATACGCAGTATTTT. Its translation is CASSHRDSHGDTQYF.

The chain combines TRBV28 with TRBJ2-7, with 7 bases aligning to TRBD2. The V and J ends lost 7 bases and 2 bases, in that order; junction bases with no gene match: 17. CDR3 length equals 17 residues. From germline, CDR1 is MDHEN and CDR2 SYDVKM. This CDR3 reads CASTPISGLAAPYEQYF. The CDR3 DNA reads as TGTGCCAGCACTCCTATATCCGGGCTAGCGGCTCCCTACGAGCAGTACTTC.

The V gene is TRBV6-6, the J gene TRBJ2-3, with D hard to call. CDR3 length: 13 amino acids. V was shortened by 2 bases and J by 2 bases, with 5 bases between the two germline ends. Germline V gives CDR1 MNHNY, CDR2 SVGAGI (reference sequence). The CDR3 DNA reads TGTGCCAGCAGTTACAGGTCCACAGATACGCAGTATTTT. Encoded protein: CASSYRSTDTQYF.

The V call is TRBV6-6, the J call TRBJ2-1; D unclear. V gave up 3 bases and J gave up 7 bases, with 4 bases separating them. Germline-derived CDR1 and CDR2 are MNHNY and SVGAGI (reference sequence). The CDR3 is 11 amino acids. Here the CDR3 DNA reads TGTGCCAGCAGTTATTTTAATGAGCAGTTCTTC. Translation: CASSYFNEQFF.

The chain has TRBV5-4 and TRBJ2-5, with D tentatively TRBD2 (5 bases). The CDR3 loop spans 15 amino acids. CDR1 is SGHNT, CDR2 YYREEE, per germline (reference sequence). V lost 0 bases to trimming and J lost 2 bases, with 11 bases between them. CDR3 in amino acids: CASSLAKGAQETQYF. CDR3 nucleotides: TGTGCCAGCAGCTTGGCCAAGGGAGCGCAAGAGACCCAGTACTTC.

This chain connects TRBV7-6 to TRBJ2-1, with 8 bases identical to TRBD1. The CDR3 is made up of 14 amino acids. Germline V gives CDR1 SGHVS, CDR2 FNYEAQ. V lost 5 bases and J lost 7; bases outside the gene matches: 7. The CDR3 loop reads CASSARQGWNEQFF. The CDR3 DNA reads TGTGCCAGCAGCGCGCGACAGGGGTGGAATGAGCAGTTCTTC.